This T cell receptor beta chain was profiled in a study of CD8+ T cells in alopecia areata. Stated treatment: oral pan-JAK inhibitor, 5-10 mg twice daily. Sequencing used cDNA as its template, made by extracting RNA and reverse transcribing it. Data came from immunoSEQ multiplex PCR; TCRdb stores just in-frame clones and leaves some out. This sample has under 110,000 clones, with about three fifths found just once. The junction had 6 bases not matched to a gene; V was cut back by 5 bases and J by 3 bases. The CDR3 is 14 amino acids. Germline loops: CDR1 SGHVS, CDR2 FQNEAQ. The receptor was isolated from a human donor with alopecia areata. Specimen: CD8+ T cells sorted from blood, collected at roughly week 58, from a patient treated with tofacitinib. The chain uses TRBV7-8 and TRBJ2-7; 8 bases fit TRBD1. The CDR3 nucleotides are TGTGCCAGCAGCGAGACAGGGGACGGCTACGAGCAGTACTTC. This sequence encodes CASSETGDGYEQYF.